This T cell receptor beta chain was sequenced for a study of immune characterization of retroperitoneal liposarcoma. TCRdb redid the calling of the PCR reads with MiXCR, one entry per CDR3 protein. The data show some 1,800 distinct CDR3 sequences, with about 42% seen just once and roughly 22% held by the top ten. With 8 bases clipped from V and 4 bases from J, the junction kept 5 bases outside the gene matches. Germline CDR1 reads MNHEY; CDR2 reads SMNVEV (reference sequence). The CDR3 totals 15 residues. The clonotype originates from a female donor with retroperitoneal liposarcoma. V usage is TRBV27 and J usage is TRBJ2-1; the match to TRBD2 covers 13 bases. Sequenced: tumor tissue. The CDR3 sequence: CASGRLAGGYNEQFF. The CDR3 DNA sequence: TGTGCCAGCGGCAGACTAGCGGGGGGTTACAATGAGCAGTTCTTC.